Presented here are 30 T cell receptor beta chains from one specimen sequenced in a study of Graves' ophthalmopathy and Graves' hyperthyroidism. RNA transcripts provided the template for amplifying TCR beta CDR3 regions. First-round RT-PCR with HTBI primers preceded a second-round multiplex PCR. A single record per CDR3 protein comes from TCRdb applying MiXCR to the multiplex PCR reads. Of a few hundred thousand distinct CDR3 sequences listed, about 15% are singletons. The sample consisted of peripheral blood. All receptors come from an adult woman with stable Graves' hyperthyroidism.

This clonotype was found many times. The chain links TRBV15 to TRBJ2-2; no clear D. The CDR3 spans 16 residues. Germline V gene lookup returns CDR1 LNHNV and CDR2 YYDKDF (reference sequence). Trimming removed 5 bases from V and 0 bases from J, with 13 bases in between. The CDR3 region is CATSEPAVTNTGELFF. The DNA for the CDR3 is TGTGCCACCAGCGAGCCGGCGGTGACGAACACCGGGGAGCTGTTTTTT. The whole variable domain, remainder taken from reference TRBV15 and TRBJ2-2, is DAMVIQNPRYQVTQFGKPVTLSCSQTLNHNVMYWYQQKSSQAPKLLFHYYDKDFNNEADTPDNFQSRRPNTSFCFLDIRSPGLGDTAMYLCATSEPAVTNTGELFFGEGSRLTVL.

This clonotype came up many times. CDR3 region: CAGSTWGAGETQYF. The DNA of the CDR3 is TGCGCCGGAAGCACTTGGGGCGCGGGAGAGACCCAGTACTTC. The rearrangement links TRBV5-1 to TRBJ2-5, with D possibly called TRBD1 or TRBD2 (5 bases each). The V end lost 10 bases, the J end lost 4 bases, and 20 bases lay between the germline ends. The CDR3 is made up of 14 amino acids. Germline CDR1 reads SGHRS; CDR2 reads YFSETQ.

This clonotype showed up many times. The chain has TRBV28 and TRBJ1-2; D is possibly TRBD1 (6 bases). The length of the CDR3 is 16 residues. Per the germline V gene, CDR1 is MDHEN and CDR2 is SYDVKM. V was pared by 5 bases and J by 3 bases, with 19 bases between. CDR3 in DNA: TGTGCCAGCAGTCCATCAACAGGGTCCCCCGACTATGGCTACACCTTC. Translating it yields CASSPSTGSPDYGYTF.

The sample holds many counts of this clonotype. This chain links TRBV19 with TRBJ2-2; D perhaps matches TRBD2 (5 bases). V dropped 3 bases and J dropped 6 bases, with 11 bases sitting between them. Germline CDR1 and CDR2: LNHDA and SQIVND (reference sequence). This CDR3 region has 14 residues. CDR3 region: CASSIKGGAGELFF. The CDR3 DNA sequence: TGTGCCAGTAGTATTAAAGGAGGCGCCGGGGAGCTGTTTTTT.

V gene TRBV5-5 combines with J gene TRBJ2-5, with 9 bases lining up with TRBD1. The J segment lost 5 bases and the V segment lost 4 bases, leaving 3 bases of the junction unmatched. The CDR3 is 13 amino acids. Germline V gene lookup returns CDR1 SGHKS and CDR2 YYEKEE (reference sequence). CDR3 nucleotides: TGTGCCAGCAGCACAGGGGGCTTGGAGACCCAGTACTTC. It encodes CASSTGGLETQYF.

This clonotype showed up many times. This chain's CDR3 is CASLGAPGNTIYF. CDR3 DNA: TGTGCCAGCCTTGGGGCTCCCGGAAACACCATATATTTT. V is TRBV28 and J is TRBJ1-3, with D perhaps matching TRBD1 (5 bases). The V end was cut by 8 bases, the J end by 4 bases, with 12 bases between. Germline V gene sequence: CDR1 MDHEN, CDR2 SYDVKM. CDR3 length: 13 amino acids.

Many counts were recorded for this clonotype. The chain links TRBV12-3 or TRBV12-4 to TRBJ1-1, with D tentatively TRBD1 (5 bases). V was trimmed by 5 bases and J by 0 bases, leaving 13 bases between them. This CDR3 comprises 15 residues. Written as DNA, the CDR3 is TGTGCCAGCAGTCCCAGGGCCGAGATGAACACTGAAGCTTTCTTT. Its translation is CASSPRAEMNTEAFF.

Ten or more counts support this clonotype. The chain joins TRBV9 to TRBJ1-2; D possibly corresponds to TRBD1 (6 bases). The germline gives CDR1 SGDLS, CDR2 YYNGEE. The V end lost 0 bases, the J end lost 3 bases, and 6 bases lay between the germline ends. CDR3 length equals 13 residues. The CDR3 bases are TGTGCCAGCAGCGTAGGACAGGACTATGGCTACACCTTC. It specifies CASSVGQDYGYTF.

This clonotype was seen ten or more times. The CDR3 region is CAWSSKGTLNQPQHF. The CDR3 nucleotides read TGTGCCTGGAGTTCGAAAGGGACCCTCAATCAGCCCCAGCATTTT. The V and J genes are TRBV30 and TRBJ1-5; tentatively, D is TRBD1 (5 bases). Germline V lookup: CDR1 GTSNPN, CDR2 SVGIG (reference sequence). This CDR3 has 15 amino acids. V was clipped by 2 bases and J by 3 bases, with 14 bases between them. Full variable domain (remainder filled in from reference TRBV30 and TRBJ1-5): SQTIHQWPATLVQPVGSPLSLECTVEGTSNPNLYWYRQAAGRGLQLLFYSVGIGQISSEVPQNLSASRPQDRQFILSSKKLLLSDSGFYLCAWSSKGTLNQPQHFGDGTRLSIL.

This clonotype came up a few times. The chain has TRBV7-2 and TRBJ1-3; TRBD1 is a possible D gene (5 bases). CDR1 is SGHTA, CDR2 FQGNSA, per germline. CDR3 length: 12 residues. With 6 bases removed from V and 6 bases from J, the gap between germline ends came to 9 bases. DNA of the CDR3: TGTGCCAGCAGTAGGGGTGCAAACACCATATATTTT. This encodes CASSRGANTIYF.

This clonotype was seen repeatedly, ten times or more. This sequence joins TRBV24-1 and TRBJ1-1; D perhaps matches TRBD1 (6 bases). Trimming removed 9 bases from V and 2 bases from J, with 18 bases in between. The CDR3 runs 15 residues. Germline V gene lookup returns CDR1 KGHDR and CDR2 SFDVKD. The CDR3 region has the DNA TGTGCCACCGGGTTGCAGGGGACGTCAAACACTGAAGCTTTCTTT. Protein: CATGLQGTSNTEAFF.

This clonotype was picked up many times. The V call is TRBV5-1, the J call TRBJ2-7, with D uncertain. Germline lookup yields CDR1 SGHRS and CDR2 YFSETQ. The ends were cut back, 0 bases at V and 7 bases at J, with 8 bases in the middle. The CDR3 is 12 amino acids. The CDR3 bases are TGCGCCAGCAGCTTGGCCTGGAATGAGCAGTACTTC. Amino acid sequence: CASSLAWNEQYF.

This chain uses TRBV6-9 with TRBJ2-5; 9 nucleotides align to TRBD2. This CDR3 has 16 residues. Trimming cost V 4 bases and J 1 base; bases outside gene matches: 7. Looked up from germline, CDR1 is MNHGY and CDR2 is SVAAGI. As DNA, the CDR3 is TGTGCCAGCAGTTCCCCGACTAGCGGCACCCAAGAGACCCAGTACTTC. Translation: CASSSPTSGTQETQYF.

As concerns this clonotype: With a much larger clone just one base away, this may be a read error. The rearrangement links TRBV10-1 to TRBJ2-5; D is ambiguous. CDR1 is WNHNN and CDR2 is SYGVQD in the germline V gene (reference sequence). The CDR3 length is 15 residues. The chain's CDR3 is CVSSEVGQAQETQYF. The CDR3 DNA reads as TGCGTCAGCAGTGAGGTCGGGCAGGCCCAAGAGACCCAGTACTTC.

In this sample, this clonotype turned up many times. The chain links TRBV2 to TRBJ1-1, with D uncertain. The germline V gene has CDR1 SNHLY and CDR2 FYNNEI. The CDR3 extends over 14 amino acids. The ends were cut back, 7 bases at V and 1 base at J, with 13 bases in the middle. CDR3 in DNA: TGTGCCAGCAACGCTATGAGTAGGAACACTGAAGCTTTCTTT. Its protein is CASNAMSRNTEAFF. The entire variable domain, with the rest obtained from reference TRBV2 and TRBJ1-1, is as follows: EPEVTQTPSHQVTQMGQEVILRCVPISNHLYFYWYRQILGQKVEFLVSFYNNEISEKSEIFDDQFSVERPDGSNFTLKIRSTKLEDSAMYFCASNAMSRNTEAFFGQGTRLTVV.

This clonotype was seen repeatedly, ten times or more. This likely comes from a read error, as the CDR3 has no conserved phenylalanine or tryptophan at its end. The rearrangement links TRBV20-1 to TRBJ2-7; 8 nucleotides align to TRBD1. The CDR3 is made up of 12 amino acids. Trimming took 6 bases from V and 2 from J; bases not matched to a gene: 3. In germline, CDR1 is DFQATT, CDR2 SNEGSKA (reference sequence). CDR3: CSAGGQAYEQYL. The DNA of the CDR3 is TGCAGTGCAGGGGGACAGGCCTACGAGCAGTACCTC.

This chain links TRBV7-2 with TRBJ1-6, with 7 bases matching TRBD1. Germline CDR1 SGHTA, CDR2 FQGNSA. J was trimmed by 3 bases and V by 0 bases; bases with no gene match: 8. CDR3 length: 18 amino acids. CDR3 sequence: CASSLAPTGALYNSPLHF. CDR3 coding DNA: TGTGCCAGCAGCTTAGCCCCTACAGGGGCCCTCTATAATTCACCCCTCCACTTT.

The V call is TRBV7-2, the J call TRBJ1-2; 8 nucleotides match TRBD1. The trim removed 6 bases at V and 6 bases at J, leaving 6 bases unmatched. The germline V gene has CDR1 SGHTA and CDR2 FQGNSA. The CDR3 is 13 residues long. The CDR3 is CASREQGGDGYTF. CDR3 nucleotide sequence: TGTGCCAGCAGGGAACAGGGGGGCGATGGCTACACCTTC.

This clonotype showed up many times. The chain recombines TRBV13 with TRBJ2-7; TRBD1 aligns across 9 bases. The germline CDR1 and CDR2 sequences are PRHDT and FYEKMQ (reference sequence). The CDR3 spans 15 residues. Losses at the gene ends were 5 bases for V and 1 base for J; bases not matched to a gene: 6. The CDR3 spells CASSAPGQGSYEQYF. CDR3 DNA: TGTGCCAGCAGCGCCCCGGGACAGGGTTCCTACGAGCAGTACTTC.

This clonotype was counted at least ten times. The J gene is TRBJ2-5, the V gene TRBV7-9, with 7 bases fitting TRBD1. The CDR3 runs to 15 residues. Germline assignment: CDR1 SEHNR and CDR2 FQNEAQ (reference sequence). The V gene end was trimmed by 5 bases and the J gene end by 1 base; junction bases not matched to a gene: 7. The CDR3 coding sequence is TGTGCCAGCAGCGCGGTGGGACAGACCCAAGAGACCCAGTACTTC. Amino acids: CASSAVGQTQETQYF. Variable domain in full (rest from reference TRBV7-9 and TRBJ2-5): DTGVSQNPRHKITKRGQNVTFRCDPISEHNRLYWYRQTLGQGPEFLTYFQNEAQLEKSRLLSDRFSAERPKGSFSTLEIQRTEQGDSAMYLCASSAVGQTQETQYFGPGTRLLVL.

This clonotype was seen at least ten times. The CDR3 spells CATRDNLGWGYTF. CDR3 nucleotides: TGTGCCACCAGGGACAACTTGGGTTGGGGCTACACCTTC. V is TRBV27 and J is TRBJ1-2, with TRBD1 as a possible D gene (6 bases). The ends were cut back, 10 bases at V and 8 bases at J, with 20 bases in the middle. Germline assignment: CDR1 MNHEY and CDR2 SMNVEV (reference sequence). The CDR3 runs 13 residues.

This clonotype appeared a few times. The chain recombines TRBV5-1 with TRBJ2-2, with 8 bases fitting TRBD2. Per the germline V gene, CDR1 is SGHRS and CDR2 is YFSETQ. Trimming at V came to 5 bases and at J to 6 bases, leaving 15 bases not matched to a gene. The CDR3 contains 17 residues. In DNA, the CDR3 is TGCGCCAGCAGGGTCGAACTAGCGGAGAAGAAGGCCGGGGAGCTGTTTTTT. Its protein is CASRVELAEKKAGELFF.

Ten or more counts support this clonotype. The chain couples TRBV29-1 to TRBJ1-6; no clear D. The CDR3 loop spans 13 amino acids. CDR1 is SQVTM, CDR2 ANQGSEA, per germline. The V and J ends lost 3 bases and 6 bases respectively, with 9 bases between them. Written as DNA, the CDR3 is TGCAGCGTTGATCGGGCTATTAATTCACCCCTCCACTTT. It translates to CSVDRAINSPLHF.

This clonotype has ten or more counts. The chain links TRBV6-5 to TRBJ2-7; 7 bases fit TRBD1. The CDR3 is 17 residues long. Germline V gene data show CDR1 as MNHEY and CDR2 as SVGAGI. Trimming cost V 4 bases and J 0 bases; bases outside gene matches: 12. CDR3 bases: TGTGCCAGCAGTTCATTAACGGACAGGTTACACTCCTACGAGCAGTACTTC. The encoded protein is CASSSLTDRLHSYEQYF.

Note on this clonotype: This may arise from a read error, as a much more abundant clone is one base away. V usage is TRBV28 and J usage is TRBJ1-5, with a possible D match to TRBD1 (6 bases). Per the germline V gene, CDR1 is MDHEN and CDR2 is SYDVKM. The ends were cut back, 2 bases at V and 5 bases at J, with 10 bases in the middle. CDR3 length: 14 residues. The CDR3 nucleotides are TGTGCCAGCAGTTTAGCACAGGGTCATCAGCCCCAGCATTTT. Translation gives CASSLAQGHQPQHF.

At least ten counts were recorded for this clonotype. This chain connects TRBV28 to TRBJ2-7; 12 bases agree with TRBD1. J lost 2 bases, V lost 10 bases, and 12 bases had no gene match. Germline V CDR1 and CDR2: MDHEN, SYDVKM. The CDR3 is 16 residues long. The CDR3, as DNA: TGTGCCAACCTAGGGACAGGGGGCAAGGCGCCCTACGAGCAGTACTTC. Translation: CANLGTGGKAPYEQYF.

This clonotype was recorded at least ten times. The chain links TRBV4-3 to TRBJ1-2; D uncertain. The CDR3 is made up of 12 amino acids. Germline CDR1 and CDR2: LGHNA and YSLEER. V shed 1 base and J shed 8 bases, with 8 bases lying between them. The CDR3 nucleotides are TGCGCCAGCAGCCAAGGCGGTGTAGGCTACACCTTC. The encoded protein is CASSQGGVGYTF.

CDR3 nucleotide sequence: TGTGCCAGTAGTATCGGGGGGGACCGTACTGAAGCTTTCTTT. Its translation is CASSIGGDRTEAFF. The chain joins TRBV19 to TRBJ1-1; TRBD1 might be the D (5 bases). CDR1 LNHDA and CDR2 SQIVND come from the germline V gene (reference sequence). This CDR3 has 14 residues. V dropped 3 bases and J dropped 5 bases, with 13 bases sitting between them. The full variable domain, in which reference TRBV19 and TRBJ1-1 provide the parts outside the CDR3, is DGGITQSPKYLFRKEGQNVTLSCEQNLNHDAMYWYRQDPGQGLRLIYYSQIVNDFQKGDIAEGYSVSREKKESFPLTVTSAQKNPTAFYLCASSIGGDRTEAFFGQGTRLTVV.

This clonotype has at least ten counts. The chain couples TRBV12-3 or TRBV12-4 to TRBJ1-5; D might be TRBD1 (5 bases). V lost 3 bases and J lost 7, with 10 bases in between. CDR3 length: 13 amino acids. This CDR3 reads CASSFGRGQPQHF. In DNA form, the CDR3 reads TGTGCCAGCAGTTTCGGTCGGGGGCAGCCCCAGCATTTT.

This clonotype was seen more than once but under ten times. Possible read error: a much larger clone is one base away. This rearrangement joins TRBV6-1 to TRBJ2-2, with 10 positions matching TRBD1. This CDR3 spans 16 amino acids. CDR1 is MNHNS and CDR2 is SASEGT in the germline V gene. The CDR3 nucleotides are TGTGCCAGCAGTGGGGGACAGGGGATACCTTCCGGGGAGCTGTGTTTT. This translates into CASSGGQGIPSGELCF.